The TCR beta chain described here comes from a study of blood T cell repertoires in COVID-19. Study in general: Sample material is recorded as cDNA or gDNA derived from T cells, B-cell-depleted T cells, or PBMCs.

Under the authors' procedure: From reference gene primer amplification, estimates of nucleated cell counts were derived. The method was immunoSEQ multiplex PCR; TCRdb's version includes in-frame clones alone and lacks a portion of them. V and J calls and clone size are those listed in that table; D and trimming were worked out from the DNA. Of under 120,000 clones listed, 85% to 90% are singletons. V was pared by 6 bases and J by 2 bases, with 7 bases of the junction left unmatched. Germline CDR1 is KGHSH and CDR2 is LQKENI. The CDR3 sequence is 15 residues long. This clonotype originated in a woman of 80 years or more with acute or convalescent COVID-19. Sequences were obtained from peripheral blood. The chain has TRBV18 and TRBJ1-1; TRBD1 aligns across 9 bases. CDR3 nucleotide sequence: TGTGCCAGCTCCCCCACGGACAGGGGAAACACTGAAGCTTTCTTT. It is translated as CASSPTDRGNTEAFF.